The 20 T cell receptor beta chains reported below all come from one sample, sequenced in a study of blood T cell repertoires in COVID-19. Clones were read by immunoSEQ multiplex PCR, and TCRdb kept only the in-frame ones, dropping some. The table records about 110,000 clones, roughly 87% of them present only once. The sequenced material came from peripheral blood. The receptor set was obtained from a middle-aged man with acute or convalescent COVID-19.

This clone was recorded a few times. The V gene is TRBV13, the J gene TRBJ1-4; weak D call: TRBD1 (5 bases). This CDR3 has 17 residues. Between the trimmed V and J ends, which lost 7 bases and 3 bases, there was a span of 21 bases. Germline CDR1 PRHDT, CDR2 FYEKMQ (reference sequence). CDR3 bases: TGTGCCAGCACCGCCTTCGCAGGGAACTCAGCTAATGAAAAACTGTTTTTT. Encoded protein: CASTAFAGNSANEKLFF.

The chain recombines TRBV19 with TRBJ2-2; 10 nucleotides align to TRBD2. The V gene end was trimmed by 10 bases and the J gene end by 6 bases; junction bases not matched to a gene: 11. This CDR3 has 15 amino acids. CDR1 and CDR2 (germline): LNHDA, SQIVND (reference sequence). The chain's CDR3 is CATTRWTSGPGELFF. CDR3 coding DNA: TGTGCCACCACCCGTTGGACTAGCGGCCCCGGGGAGCTGTTTTTT.

The V gene is TRBV10-3, the J gene TRBJ1-3, with 7 bases matching TRBD1. This CDR3 is built from 13 residues. Germline assignment: CDR1 ENHRY and CDR2 SYGVKD. V was clipped by 7 bases and J by 2 bases; unmatched bases: 2. DNA for the CDR3: TGTGCCATCACCGGGACAGCTGGAAACACCATATATTTT. As protein: CAITGTAGNTIYF.

In DNA form, the CDR3 reads TGCAGCGTTCCCCAGAGCACAGATACGCAGTATTTT. Protein: CSVPQSTDTQYF. This sequence joins TRBV29-1 and TRBJ2-3; D remains unclear. The CDR3 sequence is 12 residues long. Germline CDR1 and CDR2: SQVTM and ANQGSEA. With 5 bases removed from V and 0 bases from J, the gap between germline ends came to 6 bases.

The gene calls are TRBV29-1 and TRBJ2-6; TRBD1 might be the D (5 bases). Deletions cut 2 bases from V and 2 bases from J, with 10 bases between. The V gene's germline CDR1 is SQVTM and CDR2 ANQGSEA. The CDR3 has 15 amino acids. The CDR3 region is CSVEQGKTGANVLTF. CDR3 nucleotide sequence: TGCAGCGTTGAACAGGGAAAGACTGGGGCCAACGTCCTGACTTTC.

The chain uses TRBV2 and TRBJ2-5; 9 positions match TRBD2. Trimming at V came to 5 bases and at J to 2 bases, leaving 3 bases not matched to a gene. The CDR3 is made up of 14 amino acids. Germline CDR1 is SNHLY and CDR2 is FYNNEI. In nucleotides, the CDR3 is TGTGCCAGCAGTCCGGGACTAGCTCAAGAGACCCAGTACTTC. Translating gives CASSPGLAQETQYF.

This chain uses TRBV11-2 with TRBJ2-1; perhaps TRBD2 as D (6 bases). This CDR3 is 16 amino acids long. Germline V gene sequence: CDR1 SGHAT, CDR2 FQNNGV. V lost 0 bases to trimming and J lost 3 bases, with 12 bases between them. The CDR3 reads CASSLEYREFYNEQFF. In DNA, the CDR3 is TGTGCCAGCAGCTTAGAATACCGGGAGTTCTACAATGAGCAGTTCTTC.

This rearrangement joins TRBV4-2 to TRBJ1-5, with D unresolved. CDR1 is LGHNA and CDR2 is YNFKEQ in the germline V gene. There are 16 residues in the CDR3. The V and J ends lost 0 bases and 5 bases respectively, with 14 bases between them. The CDR3 DNA reads as TGTGCCAGCAGCCAAGATCTTGGGAGGTTTGATCAGCCCCAGCATTTT. Protein: CASSQDLGRFDQPQHF.

This clone came up once. The chain links TRBV29-1 to TRBJ1-1; maybe TRBD1 (5 bases). Deletions cut 5 bases from V and 0 bases from J, with 10 bases between. Germline V CDR1 and CDR2: SQVTM, ANQGSEA. The CDR3 consists of 13 residues. CDR3 sequence reads: CSVWQGLNTEAFF. In DNA, the CDR3 is TGCAGCGTTTGGCAGGGTTTGAACACTGAAGCTTTCTTT. The full variable domain, in which reference TRBV29-1 and TRBJ1-1 provide the parts outside the CDR3, is SAVISQKPSRDICQRGTSLTIQCQVDSQVTMMFWYRQQPGQSLTLIATANQGSEATYESGFVIDKFPISRPNLTFSTLTVSNMSPEDSSIYLCSVWQGLNTEAFFGQGTRLTVV.

The chain employs TRBV7-9 and TRBJ1-1, with 10 bases lining up with TRBD1. V shed 8 bases and J 0 bases; nucleotides not matched to a gene: 6. CDR1 is SEHNR, CDR2 FQNEAQ, per germline (reference sequence). The CDR3 loop spans 15 amino acids. Here the CDR3 reads CASGRDRGLNTEAFF. The CDR3 DNA is TGTGCCAGCGGCCGGGACAGGGGACTGAACACTGAAGCTTTCTTT.

In its sample, this clone was seen once. V gene TRBV19 combines with J gene TRBJ2-7; 9 bases are shared with TRBD2. The germline gives CDR1 LNHDA, CDR2 SQIVND (reference sequence). The V and J ends lost 4 bases and 2 bases, in that order; junction bases with no gene match: 6. The CDR3 has 15 residues. Here the CDR3 reads CASSTQRGATYEQYF. CDR3 nucleotides: TGTGCCAGTAGTACCCAGCGGGGGGCCACCTACGAGCAGTACTTC.

This chain links TRBV18 with TRBJ2-7; a possible D gene is TRBD1 (6 bases). The CDR3 is 15 amino acids. V was shortened by 3 bases and J by 1 base, with 13 bases between the two germline ends. CDR1 and CDR2 from the germline V gene are KGHSH and LQKENI. DNA for the CDR3: TGTGCCAGCTCACCGGCTAGGACAGCTTCCTACGAGCAGTACTTC. Translating it yields CASSPARTASYEQYF.

J is TRBJ2-7 and V is TRBV28; unclear D gene. The V and J ends lost 2 bases and 1 base respectively, with 9 bases between them. The CDR3 covers 14 residues. In germline, CDR1 is MDHEN, CDR2 SYDVKM. The CDR3 is CASSLGRSSYEQYF. DNA for the CDR3: TGTGCCAGCAGTTTAGGCAGGTCTTCCTACGAGCAGTACTTC.

This clone appeared once. The rearrangement uses TRBV11-2 and TRBJ2-5, with D possibly TRBD2 on 5 matching bases. V lost 7 bases, J lost 5 bases, and 11 bases lay in between. The CDR3 runs to 12 residues. Germline V lookup: CDR1 SGHAT, CDR2 FQNNGV. The CDR3 protein is CASTRGLETQYF. The CDR3 region has the DNA TGTGCCAGCACCCGGGGTCTGGAGACCCAGTACTTC. Complete variable domain (other parts from reference TRBV11-2 and TRBJ2-5): EAGVAQSPRYKIIEKRQSVAFWCNPISGHATLYWYQQILGQGPKLLIQFQNNGVVDDSQLPKDRFSAERLKGVDSTLKIQPAKLEDSAVYLCASTRGLETQYFGPGTRLLVL.

The V gene is TRBV11-3, the J gene TRBJ2-7; 13 bases fit TRBD2. V shed 5 bases, J shed 5 bases, and the junction held 9 bases outside the gene matches. The CDR3 covers 16 residues. Per the germline V gene, CDR1 is SGHNT and CDR2 is YENEEA. CDR3: CASSHRTSGSLHEQYF. Written as DNA, the CDR3 is TGTGCCAGCAGCCACAGGACTAGCGGGAGTTTGCACGAGCAGTACTTC. The whole variable domain, filled in from reference TRBV11-3 and TRBJ2-7, reads EAGVVQSPRYKIIEKKQPVAFWCNPISGHNTLYWYLQNLGQGPELLIRYENEEAVDDSQLPKDRFSAERLKGVDSTLKIQPAELGDSAVYLCASSHRTSGSLHEQYFGPGTRLTVT.

The sample holds a few counts of this clone. This sequence joins TRBV10-2 and TRBJ1-5; possibly TRBD1 for D (6 bases). Germline assignment: CDR1 WSHSY and CDR2 SAAADI. Trimming stripped 0 bases from V and 1 base from J, with 10 bases between. The CDR3 contains 16 residues. In DNA, the CDR3 is TGCGCCAGCAGTGAGTCAGTACAGGGAAGCAATCAGCCCCAGCATTTT. It encodes CASSESVQGSNQPQHF.

The CDR3, as DNA: TGTGCCAGCGGCTGCTTGGGAGGGCCTTGTACCGGGGAGCTGTTTTTT. Amino acids: CASGCLGGPCTGELFF. V and J are TRBV7-6 and TRBJ2-2, with 7 positions matching TRBD2. V was clipped by 8 bases and J by 5 bases; unmatched bases: 14. The length of the CDR3 is 16 residues. Germline V gene data show CDR1 as SGHVS and CDR2 as FNYEAQ.

J is TRBJ2-1 and V is TRBV18, with 9 bases identical to TRBD2. V lost 6 bases, J lost 6 bases, and 15 bases stayed unmatched. The CDR3 loop spans 17 amino acids. Germline lookup yields CDR1 KGHSH and CDR2 LQKENI. The CDR3: CASSPFMGAGGANEQFF. The CDR3 bases are TGTGCCAGCTCTCCCTTCATGGGAGCGGGAGGTGCCAATGAGCAGTTCTTC.

The rearrangement links TRBV29-1 to TRBJ2-1; 10 nucleotides align to TRBD2. V was clipped by 2 bases and J by 0 bases; unmatched bases: 4. There are 16 residues in the CDR3. The germline V gene has CDR1 SQVTM and CDR2 ANQGSEA. CDR3 bases: TGCAGCGTTGAACTAGCGGGGGCCAGCTCCTACAATGAGCAGTTCTTC. Amino acid sequence: CSVELAGASSYNEQFF.

This clone turned up a few times. The CDR3 DNA reads TGTGCCAGCAGCACTTTTCAGGGCCCCGCCTCCTACAATGAGCAGTTCTTC. Protein: CASSTFQGPASYNEQFF. The chain joins TRBV7-6 to TRBJ2-1, with a weak D call TRBD1 (5 bases). From germline, CDR1 is SGHVS and CDR2 FNYEAQ. The CDR3 sequence is 17 residues long. Trimming took off 5 bases at V and 0 bases at J, with 17 bases between the two ends.